This T cell receptor (beta chain) is from a study of blood T cell repertoires in COVID-19. Looking at the study overall: Samples of COVID-19 (acute and convalescent) were obtained from the United States, Italy and Spain. Sample material is recorded as cDNA or gDNA derived from T cells, B-cell-depleted T cells, or PBMCs.

Per the original methods: Nucleated cell counts were estimated from reference gene primer amplification. Sequencing used immunoSEQ multiplex PCR; TCRdb keeps in-frame clones, though not all of them. The D gene and trimming were derived from the DNA, and the V and J assignments and clone size from that table. The profile shows 35,000 to 50,000 clones, roughly 80% of them singletons. Trimming removed 10 bases from V and 4 bases from J, with 13 bases in between. The germline V gene has CDR1 SNHLY and CDR2 FYNNEI. CDR3 length equals 12 residues. The chain combines TRBV2 with TRBJ1-1, with TRBD1 as a possible D gene (5 bases). Sequencing was performed on peripheral blood. The origin of this receptor is a man aged 45-65 years with active or convalescent COVID-19. CDR3 coding DNA: TGTGCCATCGCCCAGGGTCGCACTGAAGCTTTCTTT. Residues: CAIAQGRTEAFF.